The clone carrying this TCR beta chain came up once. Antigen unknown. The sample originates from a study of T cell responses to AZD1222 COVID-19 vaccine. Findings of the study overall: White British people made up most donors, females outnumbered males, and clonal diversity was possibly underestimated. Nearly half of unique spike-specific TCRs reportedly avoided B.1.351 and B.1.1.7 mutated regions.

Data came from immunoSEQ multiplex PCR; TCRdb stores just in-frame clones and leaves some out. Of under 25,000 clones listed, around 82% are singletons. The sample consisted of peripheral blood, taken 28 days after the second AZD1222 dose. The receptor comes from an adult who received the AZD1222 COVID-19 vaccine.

The CDR3 reads CASSLSGTGKEKLFF. The CDR3 nucleotides read TGTGCCAGCAGTTTATCGGGGACAGGGAAAGAAAAACTGTTTTTT. The J gene is TRBJ1-4, the V gene TRBV27; TRBD1 matches 9 bases. This CDR3 is 15 amino acids long. After removal of 0 bases from V and 8 bases from J, the junction contained 4 bases not matched to a gene. Germline V gene lookup returns CDR1 MNHEY and CDR2 SMNVEV (reference sequence).